This T cell receptor beta chain was sequenced for a study of blood T cell repertoires in COVID-19. Study context: Specimens from acute and convalescent COVID-19 originated in the United States, Italy and Spain. T cells, B-cell-depleted T cells, or PBMCs provided the cDNA or gDNA that served as material.

Per germline, CDR1 SGHTA and CDR2 FQGNSA. V was clipped by 1 base and J by 5 bases; unmatched bases: 6. The CDR3 is 16 amino acids. Authors' data handling: Nucleated cell counts were estimated from reference gene primer amplification. Method: immunoSEQ multiplex PCR; TCRdb's copy keeps in-frame clones and lacks some. Clone size and V and J calls were adopted from that table, with D and trimming inferred from the DNA. This repertoire shows roughly 200,000 clones, about 85% found once; its top ten account for less than 5.5%. The source of this sequence is a woman older than 75 with acute or convalescent COVID-19. The chain recombines TRBV7-2 with TRBJ2-5; TRBD2 matches 11 bases. The material sequenced was peripheral blood. The chain's CDR3 is CASSLVGSGRGETQYF. CDR3 nucleotide sequence: TGTGCCAGCAGCTTAGTGGGTAGCGGGAGGGGGGAGACCCAGTACTTC. The full variable domain, with the rest looked up from reference TRBV7-2 and TRBJ2-5, is GAGVSQSPSNKVTEKGKDVELRCDPISGHTALYWYRQSLGQGLEFLIYFQGNSAPDKSGLPSDRFSAERTGGSVSTLTIQRTQQEDSAVYLCASSLVGSGRGETQYFGPGTRLLVL.